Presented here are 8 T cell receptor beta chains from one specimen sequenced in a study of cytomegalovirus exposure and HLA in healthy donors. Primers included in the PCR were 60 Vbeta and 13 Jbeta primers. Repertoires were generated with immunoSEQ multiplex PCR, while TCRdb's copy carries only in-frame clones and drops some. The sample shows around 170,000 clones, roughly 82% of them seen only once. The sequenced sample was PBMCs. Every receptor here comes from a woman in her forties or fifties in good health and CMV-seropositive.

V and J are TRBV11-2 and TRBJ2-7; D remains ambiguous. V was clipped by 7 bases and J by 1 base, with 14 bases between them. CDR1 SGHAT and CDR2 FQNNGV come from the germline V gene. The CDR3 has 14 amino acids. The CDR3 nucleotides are TGTGCCAGCACTCCTAGTATTAAGTCCTACGAGCAGTACTTC. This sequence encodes CASTPSIKSYEQYF.

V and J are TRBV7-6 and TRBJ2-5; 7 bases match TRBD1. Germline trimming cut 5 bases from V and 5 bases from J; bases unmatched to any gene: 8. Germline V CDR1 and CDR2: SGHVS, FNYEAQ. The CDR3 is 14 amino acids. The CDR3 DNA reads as TGTGCCAGCAGCCGAGAAGACAGGGTTGAGACCCAGTACTTC. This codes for CASSREDRVETQYF.

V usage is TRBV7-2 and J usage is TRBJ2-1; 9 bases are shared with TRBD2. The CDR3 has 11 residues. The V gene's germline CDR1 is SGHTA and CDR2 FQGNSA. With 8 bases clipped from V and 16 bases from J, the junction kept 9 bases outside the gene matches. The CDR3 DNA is TGTGCCAGCCTTACCGGGACTAGCAATTTCTTC. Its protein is CASLTGTSNFF.

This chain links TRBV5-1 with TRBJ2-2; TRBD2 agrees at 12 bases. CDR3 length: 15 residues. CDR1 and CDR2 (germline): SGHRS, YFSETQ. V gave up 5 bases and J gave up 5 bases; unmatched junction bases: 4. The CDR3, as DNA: TGCGCCAGCAGAAATCTAGCGGGAGGGACCGGGGAGCTGTTTTTT. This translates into CASRNLAGGTGELFF.

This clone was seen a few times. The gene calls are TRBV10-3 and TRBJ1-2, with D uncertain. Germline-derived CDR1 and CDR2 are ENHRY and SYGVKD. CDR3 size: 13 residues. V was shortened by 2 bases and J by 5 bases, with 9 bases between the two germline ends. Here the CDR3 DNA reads TGTGCCATCAGTGAGATTTCCCCGTATGGCTACACCTTC. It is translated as CAISEISPYGYTF.

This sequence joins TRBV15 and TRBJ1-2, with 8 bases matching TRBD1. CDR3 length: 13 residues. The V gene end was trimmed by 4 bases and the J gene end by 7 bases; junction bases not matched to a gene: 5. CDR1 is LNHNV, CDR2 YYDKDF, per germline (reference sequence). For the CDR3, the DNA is TGTGCCACCAGCACAAGGACAGGGAGTGGCTACACCTTC. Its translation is CATSTRTGSGYTF.

The chain's CDR3 is CASSRGGSSYNEQFF. The CDR3 DNA is TGTGCCAGCAGCCGCGGGGGGAGCTCCTACAATGAGCAGTTCTTC. The V call is TRBV5-6, the J call TRBJ2-1, with 8 bases that match TRBD2. The CDR3 is 15 residues long. CDR1 and CDR2 from the germline V gene are SGHDT and YYEEEE. The ends lost 4 bases at V and 0 bases at J; junction bases unmatched: 3.

CDR3: CASSVGQGAYEQYF. The CDR3 nucleotides are TGTGCCAGCAGCGTGGGACAGGGGGCCTACGAGCAGTACTTC. The V call is TRBV11-3, the J call TRBJ2-7; 11 nucleotides line up with TRBD1. The CDR3 covers 14 residues. The trim removed 5 bases at V and 2 bases at J, leaving 2 bases unmatched. CDR1 is SGHNT, CDR2 YENEEA, per germline.